A single sample is the source of the 15 T cell receptor beta chains below, sequenced in a study of blood T cell repertoires in COVID-19. Generated by immunoSEQ multiplex PCR, the TCRdb table keeps only in-frame clones and is missing some. Here the sample spans roughly 96,000 clones, roughly 80% being singletons. Sequenced: peripheral blood. These receptor sequences come from a man at least 80 years old with acute or convalescent COVID-19.

This clone was picked up one time. The chain recombines TRBV27 with TRBJ1-1, with TRBD1 identical over 7 bases. Losses at the gene ends were 5 bases for V and 3 bases for J; bases not matched to a gene: 6. The CDR3 loop spans 14 amino acids. The germline CDR1 and CDR2 sequences are MNHEY and SMNVEV (reference sequence). CDR3 sequence reads: CASSSDRVDTEAFF. CDR3 nucleotide sequence: TGTGCCAGCAGTAGTGACAGGGTTGACACTGAAGCTTTCTTT.

The chain carries TRBV27 and TRBJ2-1; the match to TRBD2 covers 11 bases. This CDR3 is built from 17 residues. V was clipped by 0 bases and J by 9 bases; unmatched bases: 10. Germline V gives CDR1 MNHEY, CDR2 SMNVEV (reference sequence). In DNA form, the CDR3 reads TGTGCCAGCAGTTTATCGCGCGGGACTAGCGGCCCCGGTGAGCAGTTCTTC. Amino acids: CASSLSRGTSGPGEQFF.

This clone was counted once. The chain combines TRBV4-1 with TRBJ2-3; D is unresolved. Trimming left V 1 base short and J 0 bases short, with 8 bases between. This CDR3 is built from 15 residues. Germline CDR1 is MGHRA and CDR2 is YSYEKL. The CDR3 loop is CASSQAETSTDTQYF. CDR3 nucleotides: TGCGCCAGCAGCCAAGCGGAGACTAGCACAGATACGCAGTATTTT.

There are a few counts of this clone. This chain links TRBV7-9 with TRBJ1-6; 7 positions agree with TRBD1. V was clipped by 5 bases and J by 5 bases; unmatched bases: 9. In germline, CDR1 is SEHNR, CDR2 FQNEAQ (reference sequence). The CDR3 runs 16 residues. The CDR3 DNA follows: TGTGCCAGCAGCCCGCCAGGACAGGAGAATAATTCACCCCTCCACTTT. This codes for CASSPPGQENNSPLHF.

This clone is deemed medium-sized. J is TRBJ2-7 and V is TRBV7-2; perhaps TRBD1 as D (7 bases). Germline V lookup: CDR1 SGHTA, CDR2 FQGNSA. V lost 0 bases, J lost 2 bases, and 11 bases lay in between. The CDR3 is 15 residues long. The CDR3 sequence is CASSLARGDTYEQYF. CDR3 coding DNA: TGTGCCAGCAGCTTAGCCAGGGGGGACACCTACGAGCAGTACTTC.

The chain recombines TRBV28 with TRBJ2-7; D is uncertain. The CDR3 sequence is 17 residues long. Trimming removed 4 bases at V and 0 bases at J, with 19 bases between. In germline, CDR1 is MDHEN, CDR2 SYDVKM. CDR3 residues: CASSSTADSVHSYEQYF. DNA for the CDR3: TGTGCCAGCAGTTCAACCGCGGATAGTGTTCACTCCTACGAGCAGTACTTC.

This clone was seen a handful of times. The rearrangement uses TRBV4-3 and TRBJ1-5, with TRBD1 matching over 7 bases. This CDR3 spans 15 amino acids. CDR1 is LGHNA, CDR2 YSLEER, per germline. With 2 bases clipped from V and 7 bases from J, the junction kept 8 bases outside the gene matches. The DNA of the CDR3 is TGCGCCAGCAGCCAATATACAGGGGCAGCCCAGCCCCAGCATTTT. This sequence encodes CASSQYTGAAQPQHF.

This chain joins TRBV29-1 and TRBJ1-5, with TRBD1 as a possible D gene (6 bases). The length of the CDR3 is 14 residues. V lost 7 bases and J 0 bases, leaving 13 bases between the germline ends. In germline, CDR1 is SQVTM, CDR2 ANQGSEA. This CDR3 is CSAPGQHSNQPQHF. As DNA, the CDR3 is TGCAGCGCCCCGGGACAACATAGCAATCAGCCCCAGCATTTT.

The chain carries TRBV29-1 and TRBJ2-3; D gene ambiguous. Germline CDR1 SQVTM, CDR2 ANQGSEA. This CDR3 is 12 amino acids long. With 6 bases removed from V and 1 base from J, the gap between germline ends came to 8 bases. This CDR3 reads CSVAPGTDTQYF. CDR3 bases: TGCAGCGTCGCCCCAGGCACAGATACGCAGTATTTT.

The gene calls are TRBV7-2 and TRBJ1-4; tentatively, D is TRBD1 (6 bases). V lost 4 bases and J lost 13, with 16 bases in between. The CDR3 is 13 amino acids. Germline lookup yields CDR1 SGHTA and CDR2 FQGNSA. The CDR3 here is CASSSQQGFGLFF. The CDR3 region has the DNA TGTGCCAGCAGCTCCCAACAGGGTTTTGGACTGTTTTTT.

The table lists this clone with a few counts. The CDR3 DNA reads TGTGCCAGCAGTGAAGGGGACAGGTACAATGAGCAGTTCTTC. Protein: CASSEGDRYNEQFF. The chain uses TRBV25-1 and TRBJ2-1; 8 bases line up with TRBD1. CDR3 size: 14 residues. J was trimmed by 4 bases and V by 2 bases; bases with no gene match: 1. Per germline, CDR1 MGHDK and CDR2 SYGVNS.

This clone was picked up one time. This rearrangement joins TRBV5-6 to TRBJ1-3; D call uncertain. The CDR3 extends over 15 amino acids. The V gene lost 7 bases and the J gene lost 0 bases, with 14 bases spanning the gap. CDR1 and CDR2 from the germline V gene are SGHDT and YYEEEE. Written as DNA, the CDR3 is TGTGCCAGCGAGGCGCGACCGAGCTCTGGAAACACCATATATTTT. Translation gives CASEARPSSGNTIYF.

This clone turned up a few times. The CDR3 region is CASSAGGHQPQHF. DNA of the CDR3: TGTGCCAGCAGTGCGGGGGGGCATCAGCCCCAGCATTTT. The chain uses TRBV25-1 and TRBJ1-5; D might be TRBD1 (6 bases). V lost 4 bases to trimming and J lost 5 bases, with 9 bases between them. The CDR3 spans 13 residues. The germline V gene has CDR1 MGHDK and CDR2 SYGVNS.

This chain uses TRBV5-6 with TRBJ1-5, with 7 bases lining up with TRBD1. Germline-derived CDR1 and CDR2 are SGHDT and YYEEEE. Losses at the gene ends were 4 bases for V and 8 bases for J; bases not matched to a gene: 6. This CDR3 is 13 amino acids long. CDR3 sequence reads: CASSPTGREPQHF. DNA of the CDR3: TGTGCCAGCAGCCCGACAGGGCGGGAGCCCCAGCATTTT.

This chain joins TRBV29-1 and TRBJ1-1; perhaps TRBD1 as D (6 bases). The CDR3 is made up of 13 amino acids. The V gene lost 5 bases and the J gene lost 5 bases, with 15 bases spanning the gap. In germline, CDR1 is SQVTM, CDR2 ANQGSEA. This CDR3 reads CSVRRDIWTEAFF. CDR3 nucleotides: TGCAGCGTTCGCCGGGACATATGGACTGAAGCTTTCTTT.